These 20 T cell receptor beta chains share one sample of origin, sequenced in a study of blood T cell repertoires in COVID-19. Assay: immunoSEQ multiplex PCR; the TCRdb copy retains only in-frame clones and omits some. The sample has 95,000 to 150,000 clones, approximately 82% seen once; the top ten hold about 6.3%. The sequenced sample consisted of peripheral blood. The receptors stem from a man of 80 years or more with active or convalescent COVID-19.

The chain uses TRBV5-4 and TRBJ1-2; 10 bases fit TRBD1. The ends lost 3 bases at V and 5 bases at J; junction bases unmatched: 7. Germline V lookup: CDR1 SGHNT, CDR2 YYREEE (reference sequence). The length of the CDR3 is 15 residues. The CDR3 sequence is CASSYPGTGEYGYTF. The CDR3 DNA follows: TGTGCCAGCAGCTATCCCGGGACAGGGGAGTATGGCTACACCTTC.

V and J are TRBV7-8 and TRBJ2-6, with 8 bases matching TRBD2. The trim removed 5 bases at V and 2 bases at J, leaving 5 bases unmatched. Germline CDR1 is SGHVS and CDR2 is FQNEAQ. The CDR3 extends over 16 amino acids. The CDR3 spells CASSRGGPPGANVLTF. In nucleotides, the CDR3 is TGTGCCAGCAGCCGGGGGGGGCCTCCTGGGGCCAACGTCCTGACTTTC.

The chain is built from TRBV7-2 and TRBJ2-3; perhaps TRBD2 as D (6 bases). V was trimmed by 3 bases and J by 0 bases, leaving 13 bases between them. CDR1 and CDR2 (germline): SGHTA, FQGNSA. The CDR3 runs 16 residues. The CDR3 DNA reads as TGTGCCAGCAGCTTGGGGACTCCCTTTAGCACAGATACGCAGTATTTT. This encodes CASSLGTPFSTDTQYF.

The CDR3 is CATSAKGQGVDSPLHF. CDR3 bases: TGTGCCACCAGCGCAAAGGGACAGGGGGTGGATTCACCCCTCCACTTT. The rearrangement links TRBV15 to TRBJ1-6; 11 bases fit TRBD1. The germline V gene encodes CDR1 LNHNV and CDR2 YYDKDF (reference sequence). V shed 5 bases and J 8 bases; nucleotides not matched to a gene: 8. This CDR3 contains 16 residues.

This chain connects TRBV5-5 to TRBJ2-2, with D perhaps TRBD2 (6 bases). Trimming took 5 bases from V and 4 from J, leaving 12 bases between them. The CDR3 extends over 14 amino acids. Germline V gene sequence: CDR1 SGHKS, CDR2 YYEKEE (reference sequence). DNA for the CDR3: TGTGCCAGCAGTTCAAACGGGGGCACCGGGGAGCTGTTTTTT. It translates to CASSSNGGTGELFF. The whole variable domain, remainder taken from reference TRBV5-5 and TRBJ2-2, is DAGVTQSPTHLIKTRGQQVTLRCSPISGHKSVSWYQQVLGQGPQFIFQYYEKEERGRGNFPDRFSARQFPNYSSELNVNALLLGDSALYLCASSSNGGTGELFFGEGSRLTVL.

The chain joins TRBV6-1 to TRBJ1-5; 10 bases agree with TRBD1. V lost 2 bases and J lost 8; bases outside the gene matches: 9. The CDR3 consists of 16 residues. Germline loops: CDR1 MNHNS, CDR2 SASEGT. The chain's CDR3 is CASSEKVGQGSEPQHF. The CDR3 DNA is TGTGCCAGCAGTGAAAAAGTGGGACAGGGGTCGGAGCCCCAGCATTTT.

The rearrangement uses TRBV5-1 and TRBJ1-1; perhaps TRBD1 as D (5 bases). The V end was cut by 3 bases, the J end by 4 bases, with 16 bases between. Germline loops: CDR1 SGHRS, CDR2 YFSETQ. There are 15 residues in the CDR3. DNA of the CDR3: TGCGCCAGCAGCTCGGGGACTGCTCTGTTCACTGAAGCTTTCTTT. Translation gives CASSSGTALFTEAFF.

A few counts support this clone. The chain is built from TRBV29-1 and TRBJ2-7; D may correspond to TRBD1 or TRBD2 (6 bases each). Trimming took 7 bases from V and 3 from J, leaving 10 bases between them. CDR1 and CDR2 (germline): SQVTM, ANQGSEA. The CDR3 totals 11 residues. CDR3 nucleotides: TGCAGCGGGGGGGACAACTACGAGCAGTACTTC. This codes for CSGGDNYEQYF.

This clone was recorded once. This rearrangement joins TRBV10-3 to TRBJ2-7, with 11 bases identical to TRBD2. The V gene end was trimmed by 6 bases and the J gene end by 3 bases; junction bases not matched to a gene: 4. The CDR3 totals 14 residues. Germline assignment: CDR1 ENHRY and CDR2 SYGVKD. The CDR3 sequence: CAIRTGTSGYEQYF. For the CDR3, the DNA is TGTGCCATCAGGACCGGGACTAGCGGCTACGAGCAGTACTTC.

The CDR3 bases are TGTGCCAGCAGCGTAGGGACTAGCGGGGGTATTACGCAGTATTTT. The encoded protein is CASSVGTSGGITQYF. The chain links TRBV9 to TRBJ2-3, with 13 bases lining up with TRBD2. CDR1 and CDR2 from the germline V gene are SGDLS and YYNGEE. Trimming cost V 0 bases and J 8 bases; bases outside gene matches: 3. The CDR3 runs 15 residues.

V usage is TRBV6-1 and J usage is TRBJ2-5; 7 bases line up with TRBD1. Germline V gives CDR1 MNHNS, CDR2 SASEGT. The CDR3 runs to 18 residues. V was clipped by 0 bases and J by 5 bases; unmatched bases: 15. The CDR3 sequence: CASSEAVYFEGAWETQYF. For the CDR3, the DNA is TGTGCCAGCAGTGAAGCAGTTTACTTTGAGGGGGCATGGGAGACCCAGTACTTC.

The chain combines TRBV6-4 with TRBJ2-2, with no clear D. The V and J ends lost 6 bases and 2 bases respectively, with 10 bases between them. The CDR3 runs to 14 residues. The germline CDR1 and CDR2 sequences are MRHNA and SNTAGT. DNA of the CDR3: TGTGCCAGCAGCCCCAGGTCAAACACCGGGGAGCTGTTTTTT. Amino acids: CASSPRSNTGELFF.

This clone was seen a single time. The chain couples TRBV15 to TRBJ2-7; 9 positions match TRBD1. CDR1 LNHNV and CDR2 YYDKDF come from the germline V gene (reference sequence). The CDR3 covers 16 residues. V shed 4 bases and J 3 bases; nucleotides not matched to a gene: 10. The CDR3 DNA is TGTGCCACCAGCAACCGACAGGGGGTTGTTCACTACGAGCAGTACTTC. Translating gives CATSNRQGVVHYEQYF.

This clone came up once. The CDR3 reads CASSEGRGWNEQYF. For the CDR3, the DNA is TGTGCCAGCAGTGAGGGCAGGGGGTGGAACGAGCAGTACTTC. The chain combines TRBV2 with TRBJ2-7, with TRBD1 matching 7 bases. The trim removed 3 bases at V and 5 bases at J, leaving 7 bases unmatched. The CDR3 totals 14 residues. Germline CDR1 and CDR2: SNHLY and FYNNEI.

V usage is TRBV6-5 and J usage is TRBJ1-2; the match to TRBD1 covers 8 bases. V dropped 6 bases and J dropped 3; count of bases not matched to a gene: 3. Germline CDR1 reads MNHEY; CDR2 reads SVGAGI. There are 13 residues in the CDR3. This CDR3 reads CASRSDRDYGYTF. The CDR3 DNA reads TGTGCCAGCAGATCGGACAGGGACTATGGCTACACCTTC.

The rearrangement links TRBV6-2 or TRBV6-3 to TRBJ1-1; the match to TRBD1 covers 7 bases. The germline V gene encodes CDR1 MNHEY and CDR2 SVGEGT. CDR3 length equals 16 residues. V trimming: 4 bases; J trimming: 0 bases; junction bases outside the gene matches: 8. The DNA for the CDR3 is TGTGCCAGCAGTTCCTCGGCGACAGGGATGAACACTGAAGCTTTCTTT. This encodes CASSSSATGMNTEAFF.

This clone was seen only once. The chain links TRBV19 to TRBJ1-3, with unresolved D. The CDR3 spans 14 residues. Germline V gene lookup returns CDR1 LNHDA and CDR2 SQIVND (reference sequence). Trimming took 3 bases from V and 1 from J, leaving 7 bases between them. The CDR3 spells CASSIQASGNTIYF. CDR3 DNA: TGTGCCAGTAGTATCCAGGCTTCTGGAAACACCATATATTTT.

This chain connects TRBV19 to TRBJ2-7; 7 nucleotides align to TRBD2. Looked up from germline, CDR1 is LNHDA and CDR2 is SQIVND (reference sequence). The CDR3 is made up of 17 amino acids. V was pared by 4 bases and J by 4 bases, with 16 bases of the junction left unmatched. CDR3 DNA: TGTGCCAGTAGTAACAAAGGCCTGGACGGGGAGGGGTACGAGCAGTACTTC. Its translation: CASSNKGLDGEGYEQYF.

About this clone itself: This sample includes further DNA sequences coding for the same CDR3. The rearrangement joins TRBV7-9 to TRBJ1-6, with a tentative D call TRBD1 (5 bases). Trimming took off 1 base at V and 8 bases at J, with 6 bases between the two ends. Germline V gives CDR1 SEHNR, CDR2 FQNEAQ (reference sequence). This CDR3 is 13 amino acids long. The DNA for the CDR3 is TGTGCCAGCAGCTTAGAAGGGGATTCACCCCTCCACTTT. Protein sequence: CASSLEGDSPLHF.

This rearrangement joins TRBV5-1 to TRBJ2-1; 13 bases match TRBD2. The CDR3 runs 15 residues. Trimming took 2 bases from V and 6 from J; bases not matched to a gene: 2. From germline, CDR1 is SGHRS and CDR2 YFSETQ. The CDR3 protein is CASSLLAGGLNEQFF. The CDR3 DNA sequence: TGCGCCAGCAGCTTACTAGCGGGGGGGCTCAATGAGCAGTTCTTC. Complete variable domain (other parts from reference TRBV5-1 and TRBJ2-1): KAGVTQTPRYLIKTRGQQVTLSCSPISGHRSVSWYQQTPGQGLQFLFEYFSETQRNKGNFPGRFSGRQFSNSRSEMNVSTLELGDSALYLCASSLLAGGLNEQFFGPGTRLTVL.